Shown below are 19 T cell receptor beta chains from a single sample sequenced in a study of metastatic and nonmetastatic thyroid tumors. Patients were all untreated before their thyroid surgery. MiXCR was used by TCRdb to re-call the PCR reads. The sample carries approximately 12,000 clones, 20% to 25% recorded once. Sequencing was carried out using adjacent normal tissue. All receptors derive from a female donor with papillary thyroid cancer or a benign thyroid nodule (not recorded which). Some clones in this sample may be carry-over from other donors' samples.

Comments on this clone: The final CDR3 position lacks the conserved phenylalanine or tryptophan, pointing to a likely read error. The limits of the CDR3 on the DNA are not certain, so only TCRdb's listed CDR3 is given. The chain is built from TRBV16 and TRBJ1-2. The CDR3 has 14 residues if both end residues are counted. Germline loops: CDR1 KGHSY, CDR2 FQNENV. The CDR3 sequence is CASSQSAGNYGYNC.

This clone is labeled medium-sized (0.01 to 0.1%). CDR3 in DNA: TGTGCCACCAGTGATTCACCAGGCAGGGCTGGCACTGAAGCTTTCTTT. It translates to CATSDSPGRAGTEAFF. The chain recombines TRBV24-1 with TRBJ1-1, with a possible D match to TRBD1 (5 bases). CDR1 and CDR2 from the germline V gene are KGHDR and SFDVKD. Trimming left V 2 bases short and J 4 bases short, with 16 bases between. This CDR3 is 16 amino acids long.

By share, this clone ranks as medium-sized. This chain links TRBV6-1 with TRBJ1-2; D is unclear. Germline lookup yields CDR1 MNHNS and CDR2 SASEGT. This CDR3 comprises 14 residues. The V and J ends lost 2 bases and 1 base respectively, with 8 bases between them. CDR3 sequence: CASSESSVNYGYTF. In nucleotides, the CDR3 is TGTGCCAGCAGTGAAAGTTCGGTTAACTATGGCTACACCTTC.

A few counts support this clone. CDR3 region: CASRTGTNYGYTF. In DNA, the CDR3 is TGTGCCAGCAGAACCGGGACTAACTATGGCTACACCTTC. V is TRBV6-1 and J is TRBJ1-2; D uncertain. The CDR3 totals 13 residues. Trimming shortened V by 6 bases and J by 0 bases, and 8 bases separated the two germline ends. In germline, CDR1 is MNHNS, CDR2 SASEGT.

This clone was found many times. A read error is possible here, since a much larger clone lies one base away. J is TRBJ2-7 and V is TRBV12-5; D unclear. The CDR3 is made up of 11 amino acids. V lost 0 bases and J 3 bases, leaving 0 bases between the germline ends. Germline V gives CDR1 LGHNT, CDR2 FRNRAP. The CDR3 here is CASGLVYEQYF. In DNA form, the CDR3 reads TGTGCTAGTGGTTTGGTCTACGAGCAGTACTTC.

Relative to its sample, this clone is medium-sized (0.01 to 0.1%). This rearrangement joins TRBV11-2 to TRBJ2-7; 9 bases are a match to TRBD1. Germline loops: CDR1 SGHAT, CDR2 FQNNGV. The CDR3 runs 12 residues. J was trimmed by 7 bases and V by 4 bases; bases with no gene match: 2. For the CDR3, the DNA is TGTGCCAGCAGCTACAGGGGGCGTGAGCAGTACTTC. Protein: CASSYRGREQYF.

J is TRBJ2-7 and V is TRBV7-8; TRBD1 agrees at 7 bases. V gave up 1 base and J gave up 6 bases; unmatched junction bases: 3. Germline CDR1 reads SGHVS; CDR2 reads FQNEAQ. The CDR3 is 13 residues long. CDR3 in DNA: TGTGCCAGCAGCTTAGAGGGGGCGTCCGAGCAGTACTTC. This encodes CASSLEGASEQYF.

This clone is deemed medium-sized. In DNA, the CDR3 is TGTGCCAGCAAAGACCTAACAGGCAACGGGGAGCTGTTTTTT. As protein: CASKDLTGNGELFF. The V call is TRBV6-1, the J call TRBJ2-2, with D perhaps matching TRBD1 (5 bases). This CDR3 region has 14 residues. Germline V gene lookup returns CDR1 MNHNS and CDR2 SASEGT. Trimming left V 7 bases short and J 7 bases short, with 16 bases between.

This clone was seen many times. J is TRBJ2-2 and V is TRBV18; 11 nucleotides match TRBD2. Looked up from germline, CDR1 is KGHSH and CDR2 is LQKENI. The CDR3 is made up of 14 amino acids. V gave up 6 bases and J gave up 6 bases; unmatched junction bases: 3. CDR3 nucleotides: TGTGCCAGCTCTTGGACTAGCGGGTCCGGGGAGCTGTTTTTT. This codes for CASSWTSGSGELFF.

This clone was counted at least ten times. This chain uses TRBV4-1 with TRBJ2-5, with 7 bases aligning to TRBD2. Germline V gene sequence: CDR1 MGHRA, CDR2 YSYEKL. The CDR3 has 17 amino acids. With 0 bases clipped from V and 1 base from J, the junction kept 8 bases outside the gene matches. CDR3: CASSQEPLAGLQETQYF. The DNA for the CDR3 is TGCGCCAGCAGCCAAGAACCATTAGCGGGCCTCCAAGAGACCCAGTACTTC.

This clone was observed many times. The rearrangement uses TRBV28 and TRBJ1-4; D may be TRBD1 (5 bases). This CDR3 region has 16 residues. V was clipped by 7 bases and J by 0 bases, with 15 bases between them. Germline V gene data show CDR1 as MDHEN and CDR2 as SYDVKM. CDR3 protein: CASKPTTGPTNEKLFF. The CDR3, as DNA: TGTGCCAGCAAACCTACGACGGGACCAACTAATGAAAAACTGTTTTTT. The variable domain in full, with the rest retrieved from reference TRBV28 and TRBJ1-4, is DVKVTQSSRYLVKRTGEKVFLECVQDMDHENMFWYRQDPGLGLRLIYFSYDVKMKEKGDIPEGYSVSREKKERFSLILESASTNQTSMYLCASKPTTGPTNEKLFFGSGTQLSVL.

The CDR3 protein is CASSEEASGGLLEQYF. Written as DNA, the CDR3 is TGTGCCAGCAGTGAAGAGGCTAGCGGGGGACTACTCGAGCAGTACTTC. This chain joins TRBV2 and TRBJ2-7; 10 bases agree with TRBD2. Trimming took 1 base from V and 6 from J; bases not matched to a gene: 9. CDR3 length: 16 amino acids. Looked up from germline, CDR1 is SNHLY and CDR2 is FYNNEI.

To note about this clone: One junction end disagrees with the germline gene, perhaps due to a read error. The CDR3 DNA is TGTGCCACCAGTGATGCCTCCGAACCTACCAGCACAGACACGCAGTATTTT. Amino acid sequence: CATSDASEPTSTDTQYF. The V call is TRBV24-1, the J call TRBJ2-3, with D uncertain. The germline CDR1 and CDR2 sequences are KGHDR and SFDVKD. The CDR3 runs 17 residues.

This clone appeared many times. This sequence joins TRBV9 and TRBJ2-5; 10 bases map to TRBD1. The CDR3 loop spans 14 amino acids. J lost 5 bases, V lost 4 bases, and 5 bases had no gene match. Germline V gene lookup returns CDR1 SGDLS and CDR2 YYNGEE. CDR3 sequence reads: CASSPRQGAETQYF. The CDR3 DNA is TGTGCCAGCAGCCCCCGACAGGGGGCCGAGACCCAGTACTTC.

This chain joins TRBV5-1 and TRBJ2-5; TRBD2 matches 11 bases. This CDR3 contains 15 residues. With V trimmed by 5 bases and J by 5 bases, 8 bases remained unmatched. Germline CDR1 reads SGHRS; CDR2 reads YFSETQ. DNA for the CDR3: TGCGCCAGCAGACCCATAGCGGGAGGGCGCGAGACCCAGTACTTC. This encodes CASRPIAGGRETQYF.

At least ten counts were recorded for this clone. V usage is TRBV18 and J usage is TRBJ2-7, with D maybe TRBD1 (5 bases). Looked up from germline, CDR1 is KGHSH and CDR2 is LQKENI. The CDR3 runs to 14 residues. Trimming removed 3 bases at V and 5 bases at J, with 14 bases between. The CDR3 here is CASSPAGWGDEQYF. DNA of the CDR3: TGTGCCAGCTCACCCGCCGGGTGGGGCGACGAGCAGTACTTC.

This clone is medium-sized in the sample. Within the sample, other DNA sequences also encode this same CDR3. The V gene is TRBV16, the J gene TRBJ1-2; tentatively, D is TRBD1 (5 bases). Germline V lookup: CDR1 KGHSY, CDR2 FQNENV. The CDR3 sequence is 14 residues long. V was cut by 0 bases and J by 2 bases, with 7 bases left in between. The CDR3 nucleotides are TGTGCCAGCAGCCAATCGGCAGGGAACTATGGCTACACCTTC. This codes for CASSQSAGNYGYTF.

This clone is classed as medium-sized. V gene TRBV12-3 or TRBV12-4 combines with J gene TRBJ2-3; D uncertain. This CDR3 spans 13 amino acids. Trimming took off 1 base at V and 2 bases at J, with 4 bases between the two ends. The CDR3 is CASSLDYTDTQYF. In nucleotides, the CDR3 is TGTGCCAGCAGTTTAGACTACACAGATACGCAGTATTTT.

This clone was observed at least ten times. CDR3 amino acids: CSTRTEEQFF. Here the CDR3 DNA reads TGCAGCACCCGGACTGAGGAGCAGTTCTTC. V is TRBV29-1 and J is TRBJ2-1, with D tentatively TRBD2 (5 bases). Trimming left V 8 bases short and J 10 bases short, with 12 bases between. This CDR3 is 10 amino acids long. Germline loops: CDR1 SQVTM, CDR2 ANQGSEA.